The subject of this entry is one TCR beta chain. What it recognizes is unknown. This record comes from a study of CD8+ T cells in alopecia areata. Whole-study findings and limits: Especially in alopecia totalis/universalis, lesional scalp showed greater clonality than normal scalp did. Mice showed clearer TCR sharing than patients did, a gap that was possibly HLA-related. Sequenced scalp T cells also include alphabeta T cells resident in normal skin.

After isolation, RNA underwent reverse transcription to generate cDNA as the sequencing template. Profiled with immunoSEQ multiplex PCR; TCRdb holds only in-frame clones, not every one. The data contain 150,000 or so clones, 49% of them singletons. In germline, CDR1 is SGDLS, CDR2 YYNGEE. J lost 4 bases, V lost 2 bases, and 4 bases had no gene match. This CDR3 comprises 14 residues. This receptor was obtained from a human donor with alopecia areata. The material was CD8+ T cells sorted from blood, obtained at week 0. This chain uses TRBV9 with TRBJ2-7; 9 bases are a match to TRBD1. CDR3 in DNA: TGTGCCAGCAGCGTGGGGGACAGGGCGTACGAGCAGTACTTC. This translates into CASSVGDRAYEQYF.